This TCR beta chain appears in the sequencing data of a study of blood T cell repertoires in COVID-19. The repertoire was sequenced with immunoSEQ multiplex PCR; TCRdb's copy has only in-frame clones and lacks some. Found here are roughly 250,000 clones, about 83% of them singletons; the top ten hold 1.5%. The CDR3 runs to 15 residues. Per germline, CDR1 SGHRS and CDR2 YFSETQ. V gave up 5 bases and J gave up 0 bases, with 14 bases separating them. The J gene is TRBJ1-2, the V gene TRBV5-1, with a weak D call TRBD1 (5 bases). This TCR was recovered from a woman aged 40-49 years who had recovered from COVID-19. The source material was peripheral blood. This CDR3 reads CASRVGLGANYGYTF. CDR3 DNA: TGCGCCAGCAGAGTCGGCTTAGGGGCTAACTATGGCTACACCTTC.